One and the same sample provided the 8 T cell receptor beta chains below, sequenced in a study of somatic mutations in cytotoxic T cells in rheumatoid arthritis. Profiled with immunoSEQ multiplex PCR; TCRdb holds only in-frame clones, not every one. The sample records under 25,000 clones, around 85% being singletons. The sample comprised CD8+ T cells sorted from blood. All receptors come from a middle-aged woman with rheumatoid arthritis.

This rearrangement joins TRBV13 to TRBJ2-3; perhaps TRBD2 as D (7 bases). This CDR3 region has 16 residues. V was cut by 2 bases and J by 4 bases, with 16 bases left in between. Germline-derived CDR1 and CDR2 are PRHDT and FYEKMQ (reference sequence). CDR3: CASSLYIGGGPDTQYF. The CDR3 DNA follows: TGTGCCAGCAGCTTATATATTGGGGGGGGCCCAGATACGCAGTATTTT. Supplemented by reference TRBV13 and TRBJ2-3, the full variable domain reads AAGVIQSPRHLIKEKRETATLKCYPIPRHDTVYWYQQGPGQDPQFLISFYEKMQSDKGSIPDRFSAQQFSDYHSELNMSSLELGDSALYFCASSLYIGGGPDTQYFGPGTRLTVL.

The V and J genes are TRBV4-1 and TRBJ2-3; D is ambiguous. V gave up 3 bases and J gave up 0 bases, with 10 bases separating them. The CDR3 extends over 15 amino acids. Per the germline V gene, CDR1 is MGHRA and CDR2 is YSYEKL. The CDR3 loop is CASSQLGLSTDTQYF. CDR3 nucleotides: TGCGCCAGCAGCCAGCTAGGTCTTAGCACAGATACGCAGTATTTT.

CDR3 bases: TGTGCCAGCAGCCACAGGGTAAAACCCTACGAGCAGTACTTC. Residues: CASSHRVKPYEQYF. The rearrangement links TRBV7-8 to TRBJ2-7; possibly TRBD1 for D (6 bases). Trimming shortened V by 5 bases and J by 2 bases, and 13 bases separated the two germline ends. The CDR3 extends over 14 amino acids. Germline V lookup: CDR1 SGHVS, CDR2 FQNEAQ.

The V call is TRBV30, the J call TRBJ1-5, with D possibly matching TRBD1 (6 bases). The germline gives CDR1 GTSNPN, CDR2 SVGIG (reference sequence). The CDR3 loop spans 19 amino acids. The germline V and J ends were trimmed by 5 bases and 0 bases, with 26 bases remaining between them. The CDR3 sequence is CAWSSEGPPRGYSNQPQHF. The CDR3 bases are TGTGCCTGGTCCAGTGAGGGACCCCCCAGGGGATATAGCAATCAGCCCCAGCATTTT.

The rearrangement uses TRBV4-1 and TRBJ2-4; a weak D match, TRBD2 (6 bases). V lost 6 bases to trimming and J lost 0 bases, with 15 bases between them. The length of the CDR3 is 16 residues. Looked up from germline, CDR1 is MGHRA and CDR2 is YSYEKL. The CDR3 sequence: CASSLEGGVAKNIQYF. The CDR3 DNA follows: TGCGCCAGCAGTCTAGAGGGAGGAGTAGCCAAAAACATTCAGTACTTC.

In nucleotides, the CDR3 is TGTGCCAGCAGCTTAGTCTCTAGCGGGGCCTCCTACGAGCAGTACTTC. Amino acid sequence: CASSLVSSGASYEQYF. The V call is TRBV7-6, the J call TRBJ2-7; TRBD2 matches 9 bases. Germline CDR1 SGHVS, CDR2 FNYEAQ. V shed 1 base and J 0 bases; nucleotides not matched to a gene: 4. The CDR3 length is 16 residues. Combining the CDR3 with reference TRBV7-6 and TRBJ2-7 gives the whole variable domain GAGVSQSPRYKVTKRGQDVALRCDPISGHVSLYWYRQALGQGPEFLTYFNYEAQQDKSGLPNDRFSAERPEGSISTLTIQRTEQRDSAMYRCASSLVSSGASYEQYFGPGTRLTVT.

The chain uses TRBV9 and TRBJ1-1; 8 nucleotides line up with TRBD1. The trim removed 6 bases at V and 5 bases at J, leaving 9 bases unmatched. This CDR3 has 14 residues. CDR1 is SGDLS, CDR2 YYNGEE, per germline. The CDR3 coding sequence is TGTGCCAGCACCGGACAGGGTCCGGGGACTGAAGCTTTCTTT. The encoded protein is CASTGQGPGTEAFF.

The rearrangement links TRBV7-9 to TRBJ2-1; 13 bases line up with TRBD2. There are 16 residues in the CDR3. The V gene end was trimmed by 5 bases and the J gene end by 8 bases; junction bases not matched to a gene: 9. Per germline, CDR1 SEHNR and CDR2 FQNEAQ (reference sequence). CDR3 sequence (DNA): TGTGCCAGCAGCCACCCCCGACTAGCGGGGGGCTATGAGCAGTTCTTC. Translated: CASSHPRLAGGYEQFF.